This TCR beta chain was documented in a study of T cell clones after liver transplantation. Study as a whole: Graft-donor-reactive sequences were compared with third-party-reactive TCRbeta sequences from pre-transplant mixed lymphocyte reactions.

The CDR3 spans 13 residues. Trimming at V came to 2 bases and at J to 8 bases, leaving 5 bases not matched to a gene. The V gene's germline CDR1 is MNHNS and CDR2 SASEGT. TCRdb's table, derived via immunoSEQ multiplex PCR, lists solely in-frame clones and lacks some. This table has roughly 73,000 clones, 80% appearing once. This receptor was taken from a human donor who received a liver transplant. Specimen: CD4+ T cells from blood, collected before liver transplant. The chain combines TRBV6-1 with TRBJ1-2, with TRBD1 identical over 7 bases. The DNA for the CDR3 is TGTGCCAGCAGTGAAAGACAGGGTATGGGCTACACCTTC. Its translation is CASSERQGMGYTF.